This T cell receptor beta chain was sequenced during a study of tumor-infiltrating lymphocytes in primary liver carcinoma. Across the whole study: These were node-negative, non-metastatic T1-T3 tumors of roughly 4 to 10 cm. Sequenced samples came back with roughly 3.5 to 7.5 million productive TCRbeta reads, and the counts looked alike across tissue types. Overall study findings and caveats: Tumor samples exhibited a significantly greater top-250-clone fraction than blood samples (p = 0.039).

The CDR3 has 12 residues. In germline, CDR1 is SQVTM, CDR2 ANQGSEA. V lost 8 bases, J lost 5 bases, and 15 bases lay in between. Details on this clonotype: Its specificity is not known.

Blood RNA was derived from unsorted whole blood, and germline DNA was extracted too. Preoperatively, roughly 4.1 milliliters of peripheral blood were collected. Using a constant-region primer together with ProtoScript II reverse transcriptase, TCR beta cDNA was made from around 500 ng of total RNA. Investigators got TCR beta libraries out of three nested multiplex PCR rounds, done with slightly modified ARM-PCR. Primers for the first two PCR rounds were TRBV1-TRBV30 forward primers and a C-beta reverse primer (about 11 cycles per round). TCRdb recomputed calls from the multiplex PCR reads with MiXCR, one row per CDR3 protein. Of some 180,000 distinct CDR3 sequences listed, roughly three fifths are singletons.

This chain joins TRBV29-1 and TRBJ1-2, with D hard to call. The receptor was derived from a man aged 35 to 55 with primary liver carcinoma and hepatitis B virus infection. Source material: peripheral blood. The CDR3 reads CSLKTGEYGYTF. DNA of the CDR3: TGCAGCCTGAAGACGGGAGAATATGGCTACACCTTC.